This TCR beta chain was captured by sequencing in a study of T cell responses to AZD1222 COVID-19 vaccine. Assay used: immunoSEQ multiplex PCR; TCRdb lists only in-frame clones, some missing. The table includes 110,000 to 150,000 clones, about 93% detected once. This sequence was found in an adult in good health. The material sequenced was peripheral blood, taken on day 0 of AZD1222 vaccination.

CDR3 in amino acids: CASSLGWDRVVGEQFF. The CDR3 bases are TGCGCCAGCAGCTTGGGATGGGACAGGGTAGTTGGTGAGCAGTTCTTC. V gene TRBV5-1 combines with J gene TRBJ2-1; 9 bases fit TRBD1. J lost 9 bases, V lost 0 bases, and 10 bases had no gene match. CDR1 SGHRS and CDR2 YFSETQ come from the germline V gene. The CDR3 extends over 16 amino acids.